This T cell receptor (beta chain) emerged from a study of CXCR3-negative and CXCR3-positive naive CD8 T cells. Study-level information: A total of roughly 140 million TRB reads was generated, with about 1.5 +/- 0.3 million per library.

The CDR3 runs 16 residues. Germline-derived CDR1 and CDR2 are KGHSH and LQKENI. About this clonotype itself: Its antigen remains unidentified.

Findings of the study overall: Relative to CXCR3-negative naive cells, CXCR3-positive naive cells had more hydrophobic TRB CDR3s. Each naive subset displayed comparably high diversity, whereas memory CD8+ cells displayed much lower diversity. TRB CDR3 properties indicated TCR strength, while surface CD5 was similar across naive subsets.

The libraries of TRB cDNA were constructed through 5' RACE using UMI labels. From the 5' RACE reads, TCRdb lists one entry per CDR3 protein and no DNA. The sample spans 95,000 to 100,000 distinct CDR3 sequences; the ten largest clones claim 1.1%. The chain couples TRBV18 to TRBJ2-7; absent DNA, TCRdb's TRBD2 call cannot be checked. Sequencing was carried out using naive CXCR3+ CD8+ T cells from blood. Sample subset: CD45RO-CCR7+CD27+CD95- naive CD8+ T cells expressing CXCR3 (TNR3+). The TCR comes from a human donor in good health. Some clones in this sample may be carry-over from other donors' samples. The CDR3 sequence is CASSPIPGEARDEQYF.